These 16 T cell receptor beta chains share one sample of origin, sequenced in a study of read filtering for tumor transcriptome and immune sequencing. From 300 to 400 ng of RNA, a library with molecular barcoded alpha/delta and beta/gamma adaptors was made. Via MiXCR, TCRdb re-called the reads, giving one row per CDR3 protein. The sample includes some 38,000 distinct CDR3 sequences, about 12% of them seen just once. Input material: a population of CD138-negative cells sorted from bone marrow. Receptor source: a donor at least 40 years old with multiple myeloma.

The sample holds many counts of this clonotype. This chain links TRBV11-2 with TRBJ1-1; D call uncertain. This CDR3 has 13 amino acids. V gave up 7 bases and J gave up 4 bases, with 13 bases separating them. The V gene's germline CDR1 is SGHAT and CDR2 FQNNGV. The CDR3 loop is CASKESGGTEAFF. In DNA form, the CDR3 reads TGTGCCAGCAAGGAGTCGGGAGGCACTGAAGCTTTCTTT.

This clonotype was recorded at least ten times. The chain carries TRBV6-1 and TRBJ2-7; 8 nucleotides agree with TRBD1. Losses at the gene ends were 2 bases for V and 3 bases for J; bases not matched to a gene: 3. This CDR3 comprises 14 residues. In germline, CDR1 is MNHNS, CDR2 SASEGT. CDR3 sequence reads: CASSELDRVYEQYF. The CDR3, as DNA: TGTGCCAGCAGTGAATTGGACAGGGTCTACGAGCAGTACTTC.

This clonotype appeared many times. The V gene is TRBV12-3 or TRBV12-4, the J gene TRBJ2-1, with TRBD2 identical over 7 bases. The junction had 9 bases not matched to a gene; V was cut back by 6 bases and J by 4 bases. This CDR3 has 15 residues. This chain's CDR3 is CASSPGTTVYNEQFF. CDR3 DNA sequence: TGTGCCAGCAGCCCCGGGACTACAGTTTACAATGAGCAGTTCTTC.

This clonotype was recorded at least ten times. The rearrangement uses TRBV2 and TRBJ2-6; D is unresolved. V lost 5 bases and J 2 bases, leaving 13 bases between the germline ends. The CDR3 consists of 16 residues. Germline-derived CDR1 and CDR2 are SNHLY and FYNNEI. The CDR3 spells CASSSGSRPGANVLTF. The CDR3 nucleotides are TGTGCCAGCAGTTCCGGAAGCCGACCTGGGGCCAACGTCCTGACTTTC.

Ten or more counts support this clonotype. This sequence joins TRBV29-1 and TRBJ2-3, with D possibly being TRBD1 (7 bases). CDR1 and CDR2 from the germline V gene are SQVTM and ANQGSEA. The ends were cut back, 3 bases at V and 3 bases at J, with 10 bases in the middle. The CDR3 has 13 amino acids. CDR3 region: CSVEAGQTDTQYF. The CDR3 nucleotides are TGCAGCGTTGAGGCGGGACAGACAGATACGCAGTATTTT.

Ten or more counts support this clonotype. The chain links TRBV20-1 to TRBJ1-1; tentative D call: TRBD1 (6 bases). Trimming removed 3 bases from V and 0 bases from J, with 11 bases in between. CDR3 length equals 14 residues. Looked up from germline, CDR1 is DFQATT and CDR2 is SNEGSKA (reference sequence). The CDR3 region has the DNA TGCAGTGCTAGGGGGGGCAATATGAACACTGAAGCTTTCTTT. The encoded protein is CSARGGNMNTEAFF.

Worth noting for this clonotype: A read error is the likely source, as a far larger clone sits one nucleotide away. The chain combines TRBV7-2 with TRBJ1-5; D is uncertain. Germline V CDR1 and CDR2: SGHTA, FQGNSA. CDR3 length: 17 amino acids. CDR3 amino acids: CACSLTREFATDRPQHF. CDR3 DNA sequence: TGTGCCTGCAGCTTGACAAGAGAATTTGCAACCGATCGGCCCCAGCATTTT.

This clonotype was counted ten times or more. This rearrangement joins TRBV23-1 to TRBJ1-1; a possible D gene is TRBD1 (5 bases). TRBV23-1 qualifies as an ORF whose function is uncertain. V gave up 0 bases and J gave up 4 bases, with 9 bases separating them. The CDR3 has 14 amino acids. In DNA, the CDR3 is TGCGCCAGCAGTCAATCGCAGGGAGGCACTGAAGCTTTCTTT. This translates into CASSQSQGGTEAFF.

This clonotype was recorded many times. This chain joins TRBV20-1 and TRBJ2-1; D is perhaps TRBD1 or TRBD2 (5 bases each). The CDR3 has 13 residues. V was clipped by 6 bases and J by 9 bases, with 18 bases between them. The germline V gene encodes CDR1 DFQATT and CDR2 SNEGSKA (reference sequence). The CDR3 bases are TGCAGTGCCGCCCCGGGACGGCTACTTGAGCAGTTCTTC. Translating it yields CSAAPGRLLEQFF.

As for this clonotype: A much larger clone is a single base away; this may be a read error. V usage is TRBV2 and J usage is TRBJ2-6; D remains unclear. Germline V gene data show CDR1 as SNHLY and CDR2 as FYNNEI. This CDR3 region has 16 residues. CDR3 bases: TGTGCCGGCAGTTCCGGAAGCCGACCTGGGGCCAACGTCCTGACTTTC. The encoded protein is CAGSSGSRPGANVLTF. The full variable domain, with the rest looked up from reference TRBV2 and TRBJ2-6, is EPEVTQTPSHQVTQMGQEVILRCVPISNHLYFYWYRQILGQKVEFLVSFYNNEISEKSEIFDDQFSVERPDGSNFTLKIRSTKLEDSAMYFCAGSSGSRPGANVLTFGAGSRLTVL.

This clonotype has at least ten counts. This sequence joins TRBV18 and TRBJ2-1; D unclear. The CDR3 runs to 14 residues. In germline, CDR1 is KGHSH, CDR2 LQKENI. Trimming took off 3 bases at V and 9 bases at J, with 15 bases between the two ends. In DNA, the CDR3 is TGTGCCAGCTCACCTGAAGTAGTCAAGGGTGAGCAGTTCTTC. It is translated as CASSPEVVKGEQFF.

This clonotype was seen many times. V usage is TRBV28 and J usage is TRBJ2-7; 8 nucleotides match TRBD1. Germline V gene data show CDR1 as MDHEN and CDR2 as SYDVKM. V lost 5 bases and J lost 6; bases outside the gene matches: 12. This CDR3 spans 15 amino acids. CDR3: CASSPSPGGWGEQYF. For the CDR3, the DNA is TGTGCCAGCAGTCCATCCCCAGGGGGCTGGGGCGAGCAGTACTTC.

This clonotype was counted many times. The genes are TRBV4-1 and TRBJ2-2, with 13 bases fitting TRBD2. Germline CDR1 and CDR2: MGHRA and YSYEKL. This CDR3 is 16 amino acids long. V was clipped by 4 bases and J by 7 bases; unmatched bases: 6. CDR3 sequence (DNA): TGCGCCAGCAGCCCTACTAGCGGGGGGGCCGACGGGGAGCTGTTTTTT. This gives the protein CASSPTSGGADGELFF.

As to this clonotype: A much larger clonotype is one base distant, so this may be a read error. V gene TRBV5-5 combines with J gene TRBJ1-5, with D unresolved. V was pared by 2 bases and J by 9 bases, with 15 bases between. CDR1 is SGHKS and CDR2 is YYEKEE in the germline V gene (reference sequence). This CDR3 has 14 amino acids. CDR3 DNA: TGTGCCAGCAGCTTCGGTCTCGATTACGGGCCCCAGCATTTT. Translated, it gives CASSFGLDYGPQHF.

This clonotype was counted at least ten times. The CDR3 does not end in the conserved phenylalanine or tryptophan, so this is likely a read error. The DNA is left out, because the CDR3 cannot be placed on it with certainty; the CDR3 is given as TCRdb lists it. J is TRBJ1-1 and V is TRBV25-1; TRBD1 is the table's D call, not checked against the DNA. Termini included, the CDR3 measures 9 amino acids. Germline CDR1 MGHDK, CDR2 SYGVNS. The CDR3 reads CAGRQGSRL.

This clonotype was counted only a few times. Mismatch with germline at one junction end may stem from a read error. The V and J genes are TRBV25-1 and TRBJ2-7; a possible D gene is TRBD1 (5 bases). The CDR3 totals 15 residues. Germline CDR1 is MGHDK and CDR2 is SYGVNS. CDR3 amino acids: CASSESNRPSYKQYF. The CDR3 nucleotides are TGTGCCAGCAGTGAAAGTAACAGGCCTTCCTACAAGCAGTACTTC.